This is a list of T cell receptor beta chains from one sample in a study of T cells in Graves' hyperthyroidism and ophthalmopathy. Via MiXCR, TCRdb re-called the multiplex PCR reads, giving one row per CDR3 protein. The sample has hundreds of thousands of distinct CDR3 sequences, around 15% seen once; the top ten hold 3% to 4%. The sample consisted of blood. The receptors stem from a woman in her thirties with Graves' hyperthyroidism. CDR3s include the opening cysteine and the closing phenylalanine or tryptophan. A D gene is named only where the DNA matches it firmly. Size values are once, few and many counts, or a class for expanded clones, and some rows have none.

clone size	V gene	D gene	J gene	CDR3 DNA	CDR3 protein
.	TRBV4-3	TRBD2	TRBJ2-1	TGCGCCAGCAGCCAGCACCGTAGCGGGATAGTCCTCAATGAGCAGTTCTTC	CASSQHRSGIVLNEQFF
many	TRBV29-1	.	TRBJ2-6	TGCAGCGTGCCGACATATAGCTCTGGGGCCAACGTCCTGACTTTC	CSVPTYSSGANVLTF
many	TRBV6-6	TRBD1	TRBJ2-5	TGTGCCAGCAGTTACAGGACAGGGGGGACGGAGACCCAGTACTTC	CASSYRTGGTETQYF
many	TRBV11-2	.	TRBJ2-1	TGTGCCAGCAGCAGGGGGGCAGGGCAATACAATGAGCAGTTCTTC	CASSRGAGQYNEQFF
.	TRBV19	.	TRBJ1-4	TGTGTCACATCAGTCGGGGGGTCTACTAATGAAAAACTGTTTTTT	CVTSVGGSTNEKLFF
many	TRBV5-1	.	TRBJ1-1	TGCGCCAGCAGCTCCCGGGCCAACACTGAAGCTTTCTTT	CASSSRANTEAFF
.	TRBV6-6	.	TRBJ1-6	TGTGCCAGCAGTTACTCAGGGGGGGACGATTCACCCCTCCACTTT	CASSYSGGDDSPLHF
few	TRBV7-2	.	TRBJ2-3	TGTGCCAGCAGCTCACAACTAGCAGATACGCAGTATTTT	CASSSQLADTQYF
.	TRBV10-3	.	TRBJ1-1	TGTGCCATCAGTGAGGGTGGGTACACTGAAGCTTTCTTT	CAISEGGYTEAFF
many	TRBV29-1	TRBD1	TRBJ1-1	TGCAGCGGAAGGGGGGACAGGGAGAACACTGAAGCTTTCTTT	CSGRGDRENTEAFF
.	TRBV5-6	TRBD1	TRBJ1-1	TGTGCCAGCAGCCCACAGGGGGGCGGTCGCGGAGCTTTCTTT	CASSPQGGGRGAFF
.	TRBV9	.	TRBJ2-7	TGTGCCAGCAGCCCCCTGCGAGGGCCTACCTACGAGCAGTACTTC	CASSPLRGPTYEQYF
many	TRBV7-2	.	TRBJ2-7	TGTGCCAGCAGCTTAGTAAACGGCTACGAGCAGTACTTC	CASSLVNGYEQYF